This T cell receptor beta chain stems from a study of blood T cell repertoires in COVID-19. Using immunoSEQ multiplex PCR, the repertoire was profiled, and TCRdb retains in-frame clones only, with some absent. The sample includes about 110,000 clones, about four fifths of them seen just once. The CDR3 consists of 15 residues. Germline values: CDR1 SGHRS, CDR2 YFSETQ. Trimming pared 2 bases from V and 0 bases from J, leaving 9 bases between. The receptor was isolated from a woman older than 75 with acute or convalescent COVID-19. The sequenced sample was peripheral blood. This sequence joins TRBV5-1 and TRBJ2-1; D ambiguous. The CDR3 bases are TGCGCCAGCAGCTTAGACACCCGCTCCTACAATGAGCAGTTCTTC. It specifies CASSLDTRSYNEQFF.